This TCR beta chain was observed in a study of T cell clonotyping in hematopoietic cell transplantation. Some clones are missing from TCRdb's copy, which holds only in-frame ones; the method was immunoSEQ multiplex PCR. The table has 6,500 to 10,000 clones, about three fifths seen once. The CDR3 consists of 13 residues. V was pared by 5 bases and J by 4 bases, with 6 bases between. Germline CDR1 and CDR2: SGHTA and FQGTGA. The sequencing used peripheral blood mononuclear cells, collected 100 days after allogeneic stem cell transplant. This clonotype originated in a male patient aged 60-70 years who had an allogeneic stem cell transplant from an unrelated donor, so the T cells may come from the graft donor. Some clones in this sample may be carry-over from other donors' samples. This rearrangement joins TRBV7-3 to TRBJ2-6; the D is unclear. The CDR3 sequence is CASSAEGANVLTF. The DNA of the CDR3 is TGTGCCAGCAGCGCCGAGGGGGCCAACGTCCTGACTTTC.